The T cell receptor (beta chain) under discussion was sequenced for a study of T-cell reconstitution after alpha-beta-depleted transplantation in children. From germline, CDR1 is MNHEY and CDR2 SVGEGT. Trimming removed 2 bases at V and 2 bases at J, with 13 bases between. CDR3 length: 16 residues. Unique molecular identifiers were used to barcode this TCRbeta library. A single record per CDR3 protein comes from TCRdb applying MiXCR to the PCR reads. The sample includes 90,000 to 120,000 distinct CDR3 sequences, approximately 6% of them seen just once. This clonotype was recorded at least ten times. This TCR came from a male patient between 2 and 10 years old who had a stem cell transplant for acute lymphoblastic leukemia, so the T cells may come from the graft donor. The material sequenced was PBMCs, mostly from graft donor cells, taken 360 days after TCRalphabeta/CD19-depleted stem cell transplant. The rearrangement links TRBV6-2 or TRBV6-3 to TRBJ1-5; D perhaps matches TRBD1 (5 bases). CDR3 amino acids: CASSYGAGMGNQPQHF. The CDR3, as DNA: TGTGCCAGCAGTTACGGGGCAGGGATGGGCAATCAGCCCCAGCATTTT.